These 7 T cell receptor beta chains were all obtained from the same sample, sequenced in a study of blood T cells in healthy people across ages. A J-beta primer mix and a sample-barcoded 5' primer were used in a second PCR of about 7 to 12 cycles. TCRdb re-derived calls from the 5' RACE reads in MiXCR, one entry per CDR3 protein. This table holds roughly 1.9 million distinct CDR3 sequences, about two fifths found once. The sequencing input was blood. The receptors come from a human donor in good health.

This chain uses TRBV25-1 with TRBJ2-1, with 8 bases fitting TRBD1. Per the germline V gene, CDR1 is MGHDK and CDR2 is SYGVNS. The CDR3 covers 12 residues. V gave up 10 bases and J gave up 6 bases; unmatched junction bases: 5. CDR3 bases: TGTGCCACCTTGACAGGGGTCAATGAGCAGTTCTTC. This translates into CATLTGVNEQFF.

In this sample, this clonotype turned up a few times. This chain connects TRBV6-2 or TRBV6-3 to TRBJ2-7, with D unresolved. CDR1 and CDR2 from the germline V gene are MNHEY and SVGEGT. With 0 bases removed from V and 4 bases from J, the gap between germline ends came to 10 bases. There are 14 residues in the CDR3. CDR3 residues: CASSYSKFRYEQYF. CDR3 nucleotide sequence: TGTGCCAGCAGTTACTCGAAGTTCAGGTACGAGCAGTACTTC.

This sequence joins TRBV5-1 and TRBJ1-1, with 7 bases identical to TRBD1. In germline, CDR1 is SGHRS, CDR2 YFSETQ. V was pared by 4 bases and J by 8 bases, with 14 bases of the junction left unmatched. This CDR3 spans 15 amino acids. Here the CDR3 reads CASSPSEGTDVEAFF. The CDR3, as DNA: TGCGCCAGCAGCCCCTCTGAGGGGACAGACGTGGAAGCTTTCTTT.

This chain links TRBV5-1 with TRBJ1-1; D gene ambiguous. Between the trimmed V and J ends, which lost 0 bases and 6 bases, there was a span of 12 bases. The CDR3 is made up of 14 amino acids. Per germline, CDR1 SGHRS and CDR2 YFSETQ. CDR3 coding DNA: TGCGCCAGCAGCTTGGGCATCTGGAATGCTGAAGCTTTCTTT. It specifies CASSLGIWNAEAFF.

This chain joins TRBV5-1 and TRBJ2-7; the match to TRBD2 covers 7 bases. The ends lost 0 bases at V and 3 bases at J; junction bases unmatched: 3. The CDR3 extends over 14 amino acids. Germline CDR1 reads SGHRS; CDR2 reads YFSETQ. The DNA for the CDR3 is TGCGCCAGCAGCTTGGACAGCGGGGACTACGAGCAGTACTTC. It codes for CASSLDSGDYEQYF.

The chain has TRBV28 and TRBJ2-5, with 7 bases aligning to TRBD1. This CDR3 has 13 residues. Germline V gene lookup returns CDR1 MDHEN and CDR2 SYDVKM. V dropped 7 bases and J dropped 3; count of bases not matched to a gene: 5. In DNA, the CDR3 is TGTGCCAGCATAGAGGGGGCCAAAGAGACCCAGTACTTC. It translates to CASIEGAKETQYF.

The chain employs TRBV20-1 and TRBJ1-2, with D perhaps matching TRBD1 (5 bases). The CDR3 extends over 13 amino acids. Trimming removed 2 bases from V and 2 bases from J, with 9 bases in between. Germline lookup yields CDR1 DFQATT and CDR2 SNEGSKA (reference sequence). The CDR3 loop reads CSARPDRNYGYTF. The CDR3, as DNA: TGCAGTGCTAGACCCGACAGAAACTATGGCTACACCTTC.